This note documents a single T cell receptor (beta chain) sequence. The method was immunoSEQ multiplex PCR; TCRdb's version includes in-frame clones alone and lacks a portion of them. The repertoire includes about 50,000 clones, more than 55% of them detected once, and 28% sits in the top ten. The ends lost 5 bases at V and 4 bases at J; junction bases unmatched: 5. CDR3 length: 13 amino acids. Germline V gene lookup returns CDR1 MNHNS and CDR2 SASEGT. The data are from a study of cytotoxic CD8 clonotypes in ibrutinib-treated CLL. Across the whole study: There were 10 to 11 relapsed/refractory patients and about 15 treatment-naive patients, and 17 to 18 were IGHV unmutated.

This chain connects TRBV6-1 to TRBJ2-7; 7 bases are shared with TRBD2. The specimen comprised PBMCs, sampled after 24 months of ibrutinib treatment. This clonotype was sampled from a human donor with chronic lymphocytic leukemia. CDR3 bases: TGTGCCAGCAGTAACGCCGGGGGGTACGAGCAGTACTTC. This sequence encodes CASSNAGGYEQYF.